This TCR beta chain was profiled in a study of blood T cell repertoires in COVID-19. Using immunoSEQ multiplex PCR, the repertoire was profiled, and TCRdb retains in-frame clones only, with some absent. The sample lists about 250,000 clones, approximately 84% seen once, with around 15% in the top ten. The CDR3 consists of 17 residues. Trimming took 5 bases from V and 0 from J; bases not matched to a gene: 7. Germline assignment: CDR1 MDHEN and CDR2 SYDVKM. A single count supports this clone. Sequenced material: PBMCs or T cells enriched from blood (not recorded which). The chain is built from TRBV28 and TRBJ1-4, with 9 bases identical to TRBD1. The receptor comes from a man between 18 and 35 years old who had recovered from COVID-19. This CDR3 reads CASSPPGQGSTNEKLFF. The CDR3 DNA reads TGTGCCAGCAGTCCTCCGGGACAGGGCTCAACTAATGAAAAACTGTTTTTT. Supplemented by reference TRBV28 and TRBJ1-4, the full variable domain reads DVKVTQSSRYLVKRTGEKVFLECVQDMDHENMFWYRQDPGLGLRLIYFSYDVKMKEKGDIPEGYSVSREKKERFSLILESASTNQTSMYLCASSPPGQGSTNEKLFFGSGTQLSVL.